The 19 T cell receptor beta chains presented below share a single source sample, sequenced in a study of blood T cell repertoires in COVID-19. Clones were read by immunoSEQ multiplex PCR, and TCRdb kept only the in-frame ones, dropping some. The sample lists 130,000 to 150,000 clones, 80% to 90% seen once, with 8.6% in the top ten. Sample: peripheral blood. The receptors stem from a woman aged 50 to 60 with active or convalescent COVID-19.

The genes are TRBV9 and TRBJ2-2; 8 nucleotides agree with TRBD1. V gave up 0 bases and J gave up 9 bases; unmatched junction bases: 4. Germline V gene lookup returns CDR1 SGDLS and CDR2 YYNGEE. This CDR3 has 14 residues. The CDR3 sequence is CASSVGGQGRELFF. The CDR3 DNA reads as TGTGCCAGCAGCGTAGGAGGACAGGGCCGGGAGCTGTTTTTT.

This rearrangement joins TRBV15 to TRBJ1-1; D is possibly TRBD1 (5 bases). Trimming left V 1 base short and J 3 bases short, with 9 bases between. The CDR3 contains 14 residues. Germline V gene data show CDR1 as LNHNV and CDR2 as YYDKDF (reference sequence). Written as DNA, the CDR3 is TGTGCCACCAGCAGAGTCGGGGGGTACACTGAAGCTTTCTTT. The encoded protein is CATSRVGGYTEAFF.

The chain combines TRBV2 with TRBJ1-2, with a weak D call TRBD1 (6 bases). Germline lookup yields CDR1 SNHLY and CDR2 FYNNEI. The CDR3 runs to 14 residues. V was clipped by 1 base and J by 8 bases, with 14 bases between them. In DNA, the CDR3 is TGTGCCAGCAGTGAAGAACAGGGAATGAGCGGCTACACCTTC. Translating it yields CASSEEQGMSGYTF.

This sequence joins TRBV7-2 and TRBJ1-6; TRBD1 might be the D (5 bases). Germline lookup yields CDR1 SGHTA and CDR2 FQGNSA. Trimming stripped 1 base from V and 10 bases from J, with 8 bases between. This CDR3 region has 13 residues. The CDR3 region has the DNA TGTGCCAGCAGCTTAGACCGGACATCACCCCTCCACTTT. Encoded protein: CASSLDRTSPLHF.

This clone occurred once. V gene TRBV10-3 combines with J gene TRBJ1-4; D remains unclear. Germline assignment: CDR1 ENHRY and CDR2 SYGVKD. V was trimmed by 6 bases and J by 2 bases, leaving 13 bases between them. This CDR3 region has 15 residues. The CDR3 here is CAIRRSEGTNEKLFF. As DNA, the CDR3 is TGTGCCATCAGACGTTCCGAGGGTACTAATGAAAAACTGTTTTTT.

The chain links TRBV7-3 to TRBJ2-5; D may be TRBD2 (5 bases). V lost 6 bases, J lost 4 bases, and 12 bases lay in between. Germline V gene lookup returns CDR1 SGHTA and CDR2 FQGTGA. This CDR3 is 13 amino acids long. CDR3 loop: CASSTSKGETQYF. As DNA, the CDR3 is TGTGCCAGCAGTACTAGTAAGGGAGAGACCCAGTACTTC.

The chain combines TRBV5-1 with TRBJ1-1; TRBD1 matches 7 bases. Germline V lookup: CDR1 SGHRS, CDR2 YFSETQ. CDR3 length equals 16 residues. After removal of 2 bases from V and 4 bases from J, the junction contained 11 bases not matched to a gene. The CDR3 region is CASSFGGRQGSTEAFF. The CDR3 DNA reads TGCGCCAGCAGCTTTGGGGGAAGACAGGGCAGCACTGAAGCTTTCTTT.

This clone was observed once. V and J are TRBV4-2 and TRBJ2-1, with 7 bases fitting TRBD2. This CDR3 contains 15 residues. CDR1 is LGHNA, CDR2 YNFKEQ, per germline. Trimming removed 4 bases from V and 4 bases from J; junction bases left unmatched: 7. The CDR3 DNA sequence: TGTGCCAGCAGCCTTCAGCGGGATACTTACAATGAGCAGTTCTTC. It yields the protein CASSLQRDTYNEQFF.

This chain joins TRBV4-2 and TRBJ2-5; tentatively, D is TRBD2 (6 bases). V shed 1 base and J shed 3 bases, with 6 bases lying between them. CDR1 is LGHNA and CDR2 is YNFKEQ in the germline V gene. CDR3 size: 13 residues. The CDR3 DNA reads TGTGCCAGCAGCCAAGCGGGGGAAGAGACCCAGTACTTC. This sequence encodes CASSQAGEETQYF.

The chain recombines TRBV2 with TRBJ2-5, with TRBD2 matching 16 bases. In germline, CDR1 is SNHLY, CDR2 FYNNEI. Trimming removed 6 bases from V and 5 bases from J; junction bases left unmatched: 12. The CDR3 totals 18 residues. The CDR3 reads CASSAADRGLAGGETQYF. CDR3 DNA: TGTGCCAGCAGCGCCGCGGACAGGGGACTAGCGGGAGGGGAGACCCAGTACTTC.

The rearrangement links TRBV28 to TRBJ2-1; TRBD1 is a possible D gene (6 bases). V was shortened by 8 bases and J by 0 bases, with 14 bases between the two germline ends. Germline CDR1 MDHEN, CDR2 SYDVKM. The CDR3 is made up of 15 amino acids. The CDR3 DNA reads as TGTGCCAGCTTAAATAGGGGGAGCTCCTACAATGAGCAGTTCTTC. Its translation is CASLNRGSSYNEQFF.

This clone showed up just once. This rearrangement joins TRBV7-3 to TRBJ2-1; TRBD1 agrees at 10 bases. This CDR3 contains 16 residues. Trimming cost V 6 bases and J 7 bases; bases outside gene matches: 12. Looked up from germline, CDR1 is SGHTA and CDR2 is FQGTGA. DNA of the CDR3: TGTGCCAGCAGTCCAACCGGGACAGGGGCTTATAATGAGCAGTTCTTC. This codes for CASSPTGTGAYNEQFF. The full variable domain, with the rest looked up from reference TRBV7-3 and TRBJ2-1, is GAGVSQTPSNKVTEKGKYVELRCDPISGHTALYWYRQSLGQGPEFLIYFQGTGAADDSGLPNDRFFAVRPEGSVSTLKIQRTERGDSAVYLCASSPTGTGAYNEQFFGPGTRLTVL.

The gene calls are TRBV18 and TRBJ1-4, with TRBD1 identical over 12 bases. Germline V gene data show CDR1 as KGHSH and CDR2 as LQKENI. V lost 4 bases and J lost 6; bases outside the gene matches: 3. The CDR3 has 15 residues. The CDR3 spells CASSQGQGAYEKLFF. As DNA, the CDR3 is TGTGCCAGCTCACAGGGACAGGGGGCTTATGAAAAACTGTTTTTT.

The chain uses TRBV7-3 and TRBJ2-3, with 11 bases identical to TRBD2. Germline CDR1 SGHTA, CDR2 FQGTGA. This CDR3 has 13 residues. V shed 5 bases, J shed 6 bases, and the junction held 1 base outside the gene matches. The CDR3, as DNA: TGTGCCAGCAGCCGACTAGCGGGGGATACGCAGTATTTT. It translates to CASSRLAGDTQYF.

The chain links TRBV9 to TRBJ2-2, with 7 bases identical to TRBD2. Germline trimming cut 3 bases from V and 5 bases from J; bases unmatched to any gene: 4. Germline V lookup: CDR1 SGDLS, CDR2 YYNGEE. This CDR3 is built from 14 residues. The CDR3 is CASSATSQTGELFF. In DNA form, the CDR3 reads TGTGCCAGCAGCGCGACTAGCCAAACCGGGGAGCTGTTTTTT.

The chain uses TRBV4-1 and TRBJ2-1, with D tentatively TRBD2 (6 bases). The V end was cut by 7 bases, the J end by 8 bases, with 18 bases between. CDR1 is MGHRA and CDR2 is YSYEKL in the germline V gene. The CDR3 totals 14 residues. The CDR3 region is CASKVGRGSDEQFF. The CDR3 DNA reads as TGCGCCAGCAAGGTCGGGCGGGGCTCGGATGAGCAGTTCTTC.

The chain couples TRBV29-1 to TRBJ2-1; 7 bases map to TRBD1. Germline CDR1 reads SQVTM; CDR2 reads ANQGSEA. Unmatched junction bases numbered 3, after V lost 6 bases and J lost 4 bases. This CDR3 has 12 residues. The CDR3 DNA reads as TGCAGCGTAGCAGGGGGTTACAATGAGCAGTTCTTC. Its translation is CSVAGGYNEQFF.

CDR3 sequence: CASSLTGSNYGYTF. CDR3 bases: TGCGCCAGCAGCTTAACAGGGTCCAACTATGGCTACACCTTC. The chain links TRBV5-1 to TRBJ1-2, with a possible D match to TRBD1 (6 bases). Trimming stripped 2 bases from V and 2 bases from J, with 10 bases between. The CDR3 has 14 amino acids. The germline gives CDR1 SGHRS, CDR2 YFSETQ.

The chain is built from TRBV9 and TRBJ1-1; tentatively, D is TRBD1 (5 bases). Trimming cost V 4 bases and J 11 bases, with 24 bases left between them. The CDR3 extends over 15 amino acids. Germline V gene lookup returns CDR1 SGDLS and CDR2 YYNGEE. The CDR3 is CASSKTSRDPGEAFF. CDR3 DNA sequence: TGTGCCAGCAGCAAGACTAGCCGGGACCCCGGGGAGGCTTTCTTT.